This T cell receptor (beta chain) was sequenced for a study of post-analysis software for immune sequencing data. Study-wide points: Patients showed TRBV5-6, TRBV5-1 and TRBV20-1 among 4 or 5 TRBV segments more frequent than in controls. The authors found that F measure strongly co-clustered same-batch samples. Relative to controls, patients with multiple sclerosis showed significantly lower normalized Chao1 diversity.

Tagging with unique molecular identifiers was a feature of the TCR beta cDNA libraries. There were roughly 0.85 to 11 million T cells, and 480,000 or so cDNA molecules came from them. One entry per CDR3 protein results from TCRdb running MiXCR on the PCR reads. The sample includes approximately 660,000 distinct CDR3 sequences, roughly three fifths of them seen just once. The CDR3 sequence is 13 residues long. V lost 4 bases and J lost 3, with 9 bases in between. The germline CDR1 and CDR2 sequences are SNHLY and FYNNEI. As to this clonotype: Its antigen is currently unknown.

This receptor was identified in a girl aged 2-10 years with multiple sclerosis. Material: blood. The chain links TRBV2 to TRBJ1-2; tentatively, D is TRBD1 (5 bases). The DNA of the CDR3 is TGTGCCAGCAGTGCCGGGGCAGACTATGGCTACACCTTC. Its protein product is CASSAGADYGYTF.